This TCR beta chain was observed in a study of shared clonotypes between healthy human individuals. Findings and limits, study-wide: Naive subsets usually exceeded memory subsets in estimated richness.

About this clone: Its cognate antigen is unknown.

TCRdb's table, derived via immunoSEQ multiplex PCR, lists solely in-frame clones and lacks some. The table includes 2,500,000 or so clones, roughly 90% detected once. The CDR3 sequence is 14 residues long. Germline V gives CDR1 SGHTA, CDR2 FQGTGA. V was pared by 2 bases and J by 6 bases, with 13 bases between. The TCR sequence derives from a man younger than 30 in good health. Some clones in this sample may be carry-over from other donors' samples. Sequenced input: naive CD4+ T cells from PBMCs. Regarding subset: CD45RA+ positively selected. The chain is built from TRBV7-3 and TRBJ1-2; maybe TRBD1 (5 bases). CDR3 loop: CASSLVGKGDGYTF. CDR3 DNA: TGTGCCAGCAGCTTAGTAGGAAAAGGGGATGGCTACACCTTC.